This TCR beta chain appears in the sequencing data of a study of human thymus T cells. Points from the study as a whole: Thymic and blood repertoires appeared to show biased V and J gene usage.

The thymus was resected at corrective cardiac surgery. Germline loops: CDR1 SGHTA, CDR2 FQGNSA. Trimming stripped 5 bases from V and 10 bases from J, with 23 bases between. The CDR3 covers 15 residues. To note about this clone: No antigen is known for it.

Profiled with immunoSEQ multiplex PCR; TCRdb holds only in-frame clones, not every one. The data hold fewer than 85,000 clones, with roughly 95% observed a single time. What was sequenced was thymus tissue. The V and J genes are TRBV7-2 and TRBJ1-1; perhaps TRBD1 as D (5 bases). This clonotype originated in a girl in the first two years of life with a congenital heart defect but otherwise immunologically healthy. CDR3 sequence: CASSPPRGQLLTAFF. The CDR3 DNA reads TGTGCCAGCAGCCCGCCTCGTGGACAACTTTTAACAGCTTTCTTT.